The rows below give T cell receptor beta chains drawn from one sample of a study of spatial heterogeneity in lung cancer. TCRdb re-derived calls from the 5' RACE reads in MiXCR, one entry per CDR3 protein. The sample includes about 120,000 distinct CDR3 sequences, 12% of them seen just once. The material sequenced was PBMCs, taken at follow-up. These receptors originate from a male donor with early-stage non-small cell lung cancer. Both conserved end residues are trimmed from each CDR3. Fields, in order: V gene, J gene, clone size, CDR3 protein. Clone size, where shown, is once, few, many, or a class for clones that have expanded.

V: TRBV7-2; J: TRBJ1-1; size: few; CDR3: ANPGQGNTEAF
V: TRBV27; J: TRBJ1-2; size: NA; CDR3: AKPRVGATPNGYT
V: TRBV3-1; J: TRBJ1-1; size: NA; CDR3: ASSLGSTQTEAF
V: TRBV2; J: TRBJ2-3; size: NA; CDR3: ASSESTDTQY
V: TRBV3-1; J: TRBJ1-4; size: few; CDR3: ASSQAGTGDVKLF
V: TRBV12-3/TRBV12-4; J: TRBJ1-1; size: NA; CDR3: ASSPSRTGNTEAF
V: TRBV5-1; J: TRBJ1-6; size: NA; CDR3: ASSTGQGLEPLH
V: TRBV28; J: TRBJ2-7; size: few; CDR3: ASSSPVGFYEQY
V: TRBV7-9; J: TRBJ1-1; size: many; CDR3: ASSPRGQVNTEAF
V: TRBV5-4; J: TRBJ1-4; size: NA; CDR3: AWREQFNEKLF
V: TRBV4-1; J: TRBJ2-7; size: NA; CDR3: ASSQEGLAGFYYEQY
V: TRBV19; J: TRBJ1-5; size: few; CDR3: ASLGGSNQPQH
V: TRBV29-1; J: TRBJ1-1; size: few; CDR3: SVPGQGLTTEAF
V: TRBV7-2; J: TRBJ1-2; size: few; CDR3: ASSADRFYGYT
V: TRBV3-1; J: TRBJ2-1; size: many; CDR3: ASSQPRLSGHEQF
V: TRBV24-1; J: TRBJ2-1; size: many; CDR3: ATSAAGGPHEQF
V: TRBV2; J: TRBJ2-5; size: many; CDR3: ASSEQGQETQY
V: TRBV20-1; J: TRBJ2-3; size: few; CDR3: SARGQGGTDTQY
V: TRBV19; J: TRBJ2-7; size: NA; CDR3: ASSIPGQGTYEQY
V: TRBV2; J: TRBJ2-7; size: few; CDR3: ASTSGTGNYEQY
V: TRBV6-2/TRBV6-3; J: TRBJ1-2; size: many; CDR3: ASTDPLPTGSNNDGYT
V: TRBV2; J: TRBJ1-1; size: many; CDR3: ASSVKMNTEAF
V: TRBV4-3; J: TRBJ2-2; size: many; CDR3: ASSQAGAGELF
V: TRBV7-9; J: TRBJ2-5; size: few; CDR3: ATGQGHGTQY
V: TRBV3-1; J: TRBJ2-4; size: NA; CDR3: ASSEDRANIQY
V: TRBV12-3/TRBV12-4; J: TRBJ2-1; size: many; CDR3: ASRRGQDNEQF
V: TRBV28; J: TRBJ2-7; size: NA; CDR3: ASSLSGTYSYEQY
V: TRBV9; J: TRBJ2-5; size: NA; CDR3: ASSIRGGQETQY
V: TRBV28; J: TRBJ2-7; size: few; CDR3: ASSFNLRDRGGYEQY
V: TRBV7-6; J: TRBJ2-1; size: NA; CDR3: ASSSFLVGESSYNEQF
V: TRBV9; J: TRBJ1-3; size: few; CDR3: ASSVGFNRAGNTIY
V: TRBV5-1; J: TRBJ2-3; size: few; CDR3: ASRLLAGGGADTQY
V: TRBV5-1; J: TRBJ1-6; size: few; CDR3: ASKVGQGASSPLH
V: TRBV10-3; J: TRBJ1-2; size: many; CDR3: AISGRFPDYGYT
V: TRBV19; J: TRBJ1-2; size: many; CDR3: ASVATGARNYGYT
V: TRBV12-3/TRBV12-4; J: TRBJ1-4; size: NA; CDR3: ASSPRKGLLNEKLF
V: TRBV9; J: TRBJ1-1; size: medium-sized; CDR3: ASSQEGQGGHTEAF
V: TRBV6-5; J: TRBJ1-2; size: NA; CDR3: ASSRDRGAPNYGYT
V: TRBV2; J: TRBJ1-5; size: NA; CDR3: ASSDEGGNQPQH
V: TRBV6-2/TRBV6-3; J: TRBJ1-5; size: few; CDR3: ASSFTGLQPQH
V: TRBV28; J: TRBJ1-1; size: few; CDR3: ASEKGTGGREAF
V: TRBV24-1; J: TRBJ2-3; size: NA; CDR3: ATSPPRASGHNTQY
V: TRBV10-3; J: TRBJ2-3; size: NA; CDR3: AIWSGAADTQY
V: TRBV5-1; J: TRBJ2-5; size: many; CDR3: ASSRTREETQY
V: TRBV20-1; J: TRBJ2-6; size: few; CDR3: SAGDRGNSGANVLT
V: TRBV9; J: TRBJ2-7; size: few; CDR3: ASSVDVVGGEQY
V: TRBV29-1; J: TRBJ2-5; size: NA; CDR3: SAGQETQY
V: TRBV4-2; J: TRBJ2-7; size: few; CDR3: ASSQDGQYEQY
V: TRBV20-1; J: TRBJ1-5; size: NA; CDR3: SAMSGGPSNQPQH
V: TRBV7-9; J: TRBJ1-1; size: many; CDR3: ASSLDVGTEAF
V: TRBV4-2; J: TRBJ1-2; size: NA; CDR3: ASSQDRGLPVGYGYT
V: TRBV6-5; J: TRBJ1-4; size: few; CDR3: ASTRGGGEKLF
V: TRBV12-3/TRBV12-4; J: TRBJ1-5; size: few; CDR3: ASSLKGGEGNQPQH
V: TRBV12-3/TRBV12-4; J: TRBJ2-7; size: many; CDR3: ASSVGTYEQY
V: TRBV20-1; J: TRBJ2-3; size: many; CDR3: SASPTSGPNEWGQY